A selection of T cell receptor beta chains follows, all from one sample in a study of shared clonotypes between healthy human individuals. Sequenced by immunoSEQ multiplex PCR; TCRdb stores in-frame clones only, minus some. The sample yields approximately 2.1 million clones, 85% to 95% seen once. Sequencing used naive CD4+ T cells from PBMCs. The receptors shown here come from a man aged 18 to 30 in good health. Some clones in this sample may be carry-over from other donors' samples. Both conserved end residues are part of each CDR3. D genes are given only for firm matches. A clone size is listed for some rows: how often the clone was seen (once, few, many), or a class if it is expanded.

NA	NA	TRBV7-9	TRBJ2-1	CASSSRRSNEQFF	TGTGCCAGCAGCTCTCGACGGAGCAATGAGCAGTTCTTC
TRBD2	NA	TRBV7-3	TRBJ2-3	CASSPKGASGGPRDTQYF	TGTGCCAGCAGCCCAAAAGGTGCTAGCGGGGGCCCTAGGGATACGCAGTATTTT
NA	few	TRBV2	TRBJ1-2	CASRGRGLYGYTF	TGTGCCAGCAGGGGAAGGGGTTTGTATGGCTACACCTTC
TRBD1	NA	TRBV4-1	TRBJ1-3	CASSQVLGRTGAHLPDGNTIYF	TGCGCCAGCAGCCAAGTCCTCGGCAGAACAGGGGCTCACCTCCCTGACGGAAACACCATATATTTT
NA	NA	TRBV19	TRBJ1-5	CASSIVFSQPQHF	TGTGCCAGTAGTATAGTTTTTAGCCAGCCCCAGCATTTT
TRBD1	NA	TRBV6-5	TRBJ2-7	CASRYTGQGYEQYF	TGTGCCAGCAGATACACGGGACAGGGATACGAGCAGTACTTC
TRBD2	NA	TRBV5-4	TRBJ2-3	CASSLRGGGRADTQYF	TGTGCCAGCAGCTTGCGCGGGGGGGGAAGGGCAGATACGCAGTATTTT
NA	once	TRBV2	TRBJ2-7	CASTPLRGGGSSYEQYF	TGTGCCAGCACCCCACTCAGGGGGGGTGGGAGCTCCTACGAGCAGTACTTC
NA	NA	TRBV9	TRBJ2-1	CASSVTSELHNEQFF	TGTGCCAGCAGCGTAACTAGTGAGTTGCACAATGAGCAGTTCTTC
NA	NA	TRBV2	TRBJ2-1	CASNGNHNEQFF	TGTGCCAGCAATGGCAATCACAATGAGCAGTTCTTC
NA	NA	TRBV28	TRBJ1-2	CASSLRGSGYTF	TGTGCCAGCAGTTTAAGAGGGTCTGGCTACACCTTC
TRBD1	NA	TRBV28	TRBJ1-2	CASSLGDRGRGYTF	TGTGCCAGCAGTTTAGGGGACAGGGGGCGGGGCTACACCTTC
NA	NA	TRBV19	TRBJ1-5	CASSMVQSNQPQHF	TGTGCCAGTAGTATGGTACAGTCCAATCAGCCCCAGCATTTT
TRBD1	NA	TRBV28	TRBJ1-1	CASSSLGQGVTEAFF	TGTGCCAGCAGTTCGCTGGGACAGGGGGTAACTGAAGCTTTCTTT
NA	once	TRBV5-1	TRBJ2-5	CASSLALSGIETQYF	TGCGCCAGCAGCTTGGCGCTCTCGGGGATTGAGACCCAGTACTTC
NA	NA	TRBV29-1	TRBJ2-2	CSGGPWTGELFF	TGCAGCGGAGGGCCTTGGACCGGGGAGCTGTTTTTT
NA	NA	TRBV6-1	TRBJ1-6	CASSESPESPLHF	TGTGCCAGCAGTGAATCCCCGGAGTCACCCCTCCACTTT
TRBD2	NA	TRBV10-3	TRBJ2-7	CAISESGGSYEQYF	TGTGCCATCAGTGAGTCCGGGGGGTCCTACGAGCAGTACTTC
NA	NA	TRBV11-3	TRBJ2-1	CASSLDVASEQFF	TGTGCCAGCAGCTTAGACGTTGCATCTGAGCAGTTCTTC
NA	NA	TRBV2	TRBJ1-1	CASIRQTEAFF	TGTGCCAGCATACGACAGACCGAAGCTTTCTTT
NA	NA	TRBV7-9	TRBJ1-2	CASSLSNTENYGYTF	TGTGCCAGCAGCTTATCCAATACAGAAAACTATGGCTACACCTTC
TRBD1	NA	TRBV15	TRBJ1-1	CATSRDIGTGVEAFF	TGTGCCACCAGCAGAGACATCGGGACAGGCGTTGAAGCTTTCTTT
NA	NA	TRBV12-5	TRBJ2-5	CASGSGLREGGRETQYF	TGTGCTAGTGGTTCAGGGTTGCGAGAAGGAGGTCGGGAGACCCAGTACTTC
NA	NA	TRBV7-9	TRBJ1-1	CASSLEGGRSEAFF	TGTGCCAGCAGCTTAGAGGGGGGGCGTTCTGAAGCTTTCTTT
NA	NA	TRBV7-3	TRBJ2-3	CASSLARASKDTQYF	TGTGCCAGCAGCTTAGCGCGGGCCTCAAAGGATACGCAGTATTTT
NA	NA	TRBV5-1	TRBJ2-2	CASSSGGTALGVGELFF	TGCGCCAGCAGCTCAGGCGGGACTGCCCTCGGGGTGGGGGAGCTGTTTTTT
NA	few	TRBV29-1	TRBJ1-1	CSVSGQWITEAFF	TGCAGCGTTTCCGGACAGTGGATCACTGAAGCTTTCTTT
NA	once	TRBV5-1	TRBJ1-5	CASSRGPGTQNQPQHF	TGCGCCAGCAGCCGCGGACCCGGGACACAGAATCAGCCCCAGCATTTT
NA	NA	TRBV18	TRBJ1-5	CASSPPLPLDSNQPQHF	TGTGCCAGCTCACCACCCCTCCCGCTTGATAGCAATCAGCCCCAGCATTTT
NA	NA	TRBV20-1	TRBJ2-7	CSARRSYEQYF	TGCAGTGCTAGGAGGAGCTACGAGCAGTACTTC
NA	NA	TRBV5-1	TRBJ2-7	CASSRRASSYEQYF	TGCGCCAGCAGCCGTCGGGCGAGCTCCTACGAGCAGTACTTC
TRBD1	NA	TRBV7-8	TRBJ2-3	CASSLDRVSDTQYF	TGTGCCAGCAGTCTCGACAGGGTGAGCGATACGCAGTATTTT
NA	NA	TRBV2	TRBJ2-7	CASSGLVRDHEQYF	TGTGCCAGCAGTGGCTTGGTTAGGGATCACGAGCAGTACTTC
NA	NA	TRBV7-2	TRBJ2-6	CASSLSATGANVLTF	TGTGCCAGCAGCTTATCAGCAACAGGGGCCAACGTCCTGACTTTC
NA	NA	TRBV6-4	TRBJ2-2	CASSDSRQGSGELFF	TGTGCCAGCAGTGACTCGAGGCAGGGCAGCGGGGAGCTGTTTTTT
TRBD1	NA	TRBV5-1	TRBJ2-1	CASSLHGTGDNEQFF	TGCGCCAGCAGCTTACACGGGACAGGGGACAATGAGCAGTTCTTC
NA	NA	TRBV5-4	TRBJ2-1	CASTGSAYNEQFF	TGTGCCAGCACCGGATCTGCCTACAATGAGCAGTTCTTC
TRBD1	NA	TRBV5-1	TRBJ1-1	CASSTGGSAEAFF	TGCGCCAGCAGCACAGGGGGCAGTGCTGAAGCTTTCTTT